Following are 15 T cell receptor beta chains from one sample sequenced in a study of T cells after yellow fever vaccination. TCRdb reprocessed the 5' RACE reads via MiXCR and lists one record per CDR3 protein. The table lists hundreds of thousands of distinct CDR3 sequences, roughly an eighth of them singletons. Sequenced material: PBMCs, taken on the day of the yellow fever booster vaccination. The receptors originated from a man between 25 and 39 years old who received the YFV17D yellow fever vaccine.

This chain links TRBV6-2 or TRBV6-3 with TRBJ2-5; TRBD2 matches at 10 bases. Germline V lookup: CDR1 MNHEY, CDR2 SVGEGT. Trimming cost V 1 base and J 2 bases; bases outside gene matches: 10. This CDR3 contains 18 residues. For the CDR3, the DNA is TGTGCCAGCAGTTACTTACCTAGCGGGAGTCCTATTCAAGAGACCCAGTACTTC. Translated: CASSYLPSGSPIQETQYF.

The V and J genes are TRBV18 and TRBJ2-7; 10 positions match TRBD2. This CDR3 spans 14 amino acids. Germline V gives CDR1 KGHSH, CDR2 LQKENI. J gave up 6 bases and V 3 bases, and 5 bases lay outside the gene matches. Written as DNA, the CDR3 is TGTGCCAGCTCACCTACTAGCGGGACTCCCGAGCAGTACTTC. This translates into CASSPTSGTPEQYF.

This rearrangement joins TRBV15 to TRBJ2-7; no definite D call. Germline V lookup: CDR1 LNHNV, CDR2 YYDKDF (reference sequence). Trimming removed 9 bases at V and 2 bases at J, with 20 bases between. The CDR3 has 15 residues. The CDR3 protein is CATATSETNPYEQYF. The CDR3 DNA sequence: TGTGCCACAGCGACATCCGAGACAAACCCCTACGAGCAGTACTTC.

This clonotype was seen more than once but under ten times. The genes are TRBV4-3 and TRBJ2-3; D is unclear. The CDR3 totals 15 residues. Per the germline V gene, CDR1 is LGHNA and CDR2 is YSLEER. The V and J ends lost 1 base and 5 bases respectively, with 13 bases between them. CDR3 residues: CASSQAGGPRDTQYF. CDR3 nucleotides: TGCGCCAGCAGCCAAGCCGGTGGGCCTAGAGATACGCAGTATTTT.

This clonotype was detected ten times or more. The chain carries TRBV5-1 and TRBJ2-5, with D perhaps TRBD2 (6 bases). This CDR3 has 13 amino acids. Trimming shortened V by 4 bases and J by 3 bases, and 10 bases separated the two germline ends. Germline CDR1 and CDR2: SGHRS and YFSETQ. CDR3 sequence: CASSRGLEETQYF. The CDR3 DNA sequence: TGCGCCAGCAGCCGGGGACTCGAAGAGACCCAGTACTTC.

In this sample, this clonotype turned up a few times. CDR3 in amino acids: CASSFWGQNTEAFF. As DNA, the CDR3 is TGTGCCAGCAGCTTTTGGGGGCAGAACACTGAAGCTTTCTTT. This chain joins TRBV7-9 and TRBJ1-1, with D perhaps TRBD1 (6 bases). V was shortened by 3 bases and J by 1 base, with 9 bases between the two germline ends. The CDR3 totals 14 residues. From germline, CDR1 is SEHNR and CDR2 FQNEAQ (reference sequence).

This clonotype was seen repeatedly, ten times or more. This chain joins TRBV29-1 and TRBJ2-7; D remains unclear. Between the trimmed V and J ends, which lost 3 bases and 8 bases, there was a span of 11 bases. The germline V gene encodes CDR1 SQVTM and CDR2 ANQGSEA. CDR3 size: 11 residues. CDR3 loop: CSVETVLKQYF. As DNA, the CDR3 is TGCAGCGTTGAGACGGTTTTGAAGCAGTACTTC.

This chain uses TRBV6-2 or TRBV6-3 with TRBJ2-1; D is possibly TRBD1 (6 bases). V gave up 5 bases and J gave up 1 base, with 18 bases separating them. The length of the CDR3 is 17 residues. Germline V gene lookup returns CDR1 MNHEY and CDR2 SVGEGT. The CDR3 nucleotides are TGTGCCAGCAGTATAACCCCTCGGGACACATCCTACAATGAGCAGTTCTTC. This gives the protein CASSITPRDTSYNEQFF.

This rearrangement joins TRBV7-6 to TRBJ2-7; TRBD1 matches at 7 bases. Trimming cost V 5 bases and J 2 bases; bases outside gene matches: 6. The germline V gene encodes CDR1 SGHVS and CDR2 FNYEAQ. The CDR3 totals 14 residues. CDR3 sequence: CASSRRQGTYEQYF. Here the CDR3 DNA reads TGTGCCAGCAGCCGACGACAGGGTACCTACGAGCAGTACTTC.

The gene calls are TRBV15 and TRBJ2-5; no firm D call. The CDR3 spans 15 residues. V lost 0 bases to trimming and J lost 5 bases, with 13 bases between them. Germline V lookup: CDR1 LNHNV, CDR2 YYDKDF (reference sequence). CDR3 nucleotide sequence: TGTGCCACCAGCAGAGATCGTACAGCCCGGGAGACCCAGTACTTC. Translated: CATSRDRTARETQYF.

This clonotype was seen repeatedly, ten times or more. The rearrangement joins TRBV5-1 to TRBJ2-5; 7 bases map to TRBD2. The CDR3 spans 14 residues. Unmatched junction bases numbered 4, after V lost 3 bases and J lost 2 bases. Germline V gene lookup returns CDR1 SGHRS and CDR2 YFSETQ. The CDR3 region has the DNA TGCGCCAGCAGCTGGGGAGGGTCACAAGAGACCCAGTACTTC. This gives the protein CASSWGGSQETQYF.

This clonotype was detected a few times. V is TRBV14 and J is TRBJ2-7; TRBD1 aligns across 8 bases. The germline gives CDR1 SGHDN, CDR2 FVKESK. V dropped 4 bases and J dropped 6; count of bases not matched to a gene: 11. This CDR3 has 15 residues. The CDR3 loop is CASSPSVQGAGEQYF. CDR3 nucleotides: TGTGCCAGCAGCCCCTCCGTTCAGGGGGCCGGCGAGCAGTACTTC. The full variable domain, rest sourced from reference TRBV14 and TRBJ2-7, is EAGVTQFPSHSVIEKGQTVTLRCDPISGHDNLYWYRRVMGKEIKFLLHFVKESKQDESGMPNNRFLAERTGGTYSTLKVQPAELEDSGVYFCASSPSVQGAGEQYFGPGTRLTVT.

This clonotype was seen a handful of times. J is TRBJ2-1 and V is TRBV28; 10 positions agree with TRBD2. The trim removed 6 bases at V and 3 bases at J, leaving 2 bases unmatched. CDR3 length: 14 amino acids. CDR1 is MDHEN and CDR2 is SYDVKM in the germline V gene. The CDR3 DNA reads TGTGCCAGCAGAGCGGGAGGGAACTACAATGAGCAGTTCTTC. As protein: CASRAGGNYNEQFF.

In this sample, this clonotype turned up a few times. The rearrangement joins TRBV9 to TRBJ2-7; tentatively, D is TRBD1 (5 bases). The V and J ends lost 2 bases and 2 bases respectively, with 11 bases between them. Germline values: CDR1 SGDLS, CDR2 YYNGEE. There are 14 residues in the CDR3. The CDR3 DNA reads TGTGCCAGCAGCGTCAAAGGGGATGCCTACGAGCAGTACTTC. Translated: CASSVKGDAYEQYF.

This sequence joins TRBV4-3 and TRBJ2-1; the D call may be TRBD1 or TRBD2 (5 bases each). Germline V gene sequence: CDR1 LGHNA, CDR2 YSLEER. Trimming stripped 1 base from V and 4 bases from J, with 14 bases between. The CDR3 loop spans 16 amino acids. CDR3 amino acids: CASSQGQGALYNEQFF. The CDR3 region has the DNA TGCGCCAGCAGCCAAGGGCAGGGAGCGTTATACAATGAGCAGTTCTTC.